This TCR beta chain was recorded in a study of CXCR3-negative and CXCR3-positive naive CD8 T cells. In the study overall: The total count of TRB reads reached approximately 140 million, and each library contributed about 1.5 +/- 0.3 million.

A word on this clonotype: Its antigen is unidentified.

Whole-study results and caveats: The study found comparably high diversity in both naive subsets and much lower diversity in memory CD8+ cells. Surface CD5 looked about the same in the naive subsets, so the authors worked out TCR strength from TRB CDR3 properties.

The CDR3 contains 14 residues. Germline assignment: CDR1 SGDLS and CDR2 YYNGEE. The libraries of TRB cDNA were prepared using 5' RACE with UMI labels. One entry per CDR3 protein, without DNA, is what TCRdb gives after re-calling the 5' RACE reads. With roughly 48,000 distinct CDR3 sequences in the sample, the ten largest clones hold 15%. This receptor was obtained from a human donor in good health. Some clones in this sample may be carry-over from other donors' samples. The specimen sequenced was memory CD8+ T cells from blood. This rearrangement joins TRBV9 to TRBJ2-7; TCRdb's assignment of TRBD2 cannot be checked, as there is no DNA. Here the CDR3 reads CASGKSGRNDEQYF.